One and the same sample provided the 7 T cell receptor beta chains below, sequenced in a study of identical twins. TCRdb called the 5' RACE reads again in MiXCR, with one record for every CDR3 protein. In the table there are roughly 350,000 distinct CDR3 sequences, around an eighth of which are singletons. This sample also appeared in a second study, on yellow fever vaccine responses in identical twins.

Material: CD8+ T cells sorted from blood. All receptors derive from a woman in her late teens or twenties in good health.

The CDR3 spells CASSQTATDTQYF. CDR3 coding DNA: TGCGCCAGCAGCCAAACGGCTACAGATACGCAGTATTTT. The chain combines TRBV5-1 with TRBJ2-3; D remains ambiguous. Looked up from germline, CDR1 is SGHRS and CDR2 is YFSETQ. Trimming cost V 4 bases and J 3 bases, with 9 bases left between them. CDR3 length equals 13 residues.

This clonotype was counted only a few times. V is TRBV27 and J is TRBJ2-2; unclear D gene. Germline lookup yields CDR1 MNHEY and CDR2 SMNVEV (reference sequence). This CDR3 spans 15 amino acids. V lost 2 bases and J 4 bases, leaving 11 bases between the germline ends. CDR3 residues: CASSLVGFGTGELFF. The CDR3 region has the DNA TGTGCCAGCAGTTTAGTGGGGTTCGGCACCGGGGAGCTGTTTTTT.

This clonotype was recorded many times. J is TRBJ1-6 and V is TRBV5-6, with TRBD1 as a possible D gene (5 bases). This CDR3 is built from 14 residues. From germline, CDR1 is SGHDT and CDR2 YYEEEE. V was cut by 4 bases and J by 9 bases, with 14 bases left in between. The CDR3 DNA follows: TGTGCCAGCAGCATCCGGGACCGACCTTCACCCCTCCACTTT. Translation gives CASSIRDRPSPLHF.

This clonotype was observed at least ten times. V and J are TRBV27 and TRBJ2-5; D possibly corresponds to TRBD1 (5 bases). Germline loops: CDR1 MNHEY, CDR2 SMNVEV (reference sequence). CDR3 length: 13 residues. V lost 2 bases to trimming and J lost 5 bases, with 9 bases between them. Here the CDR3 reads CASSLVGPETQYF. In nucleotides, the CDR3 is TGTGCCAGCAGTTTAGTGGGGCCCGAGACCCAGTACTTC.

J is TRBJ2-1 and V is TRBV7-9; D is perhaps TRBD2 (6 bases). The length of the CDR3 is 16 residues. CDR1 SEHNR and CDR2 FQNEAQ come from the germline V gene (reference sequence). V was clipped by 5 bases and J by 4 bases, with 18 bases between them. In nucleotides, the CDR3 is TGTGCCAGCAGCCCACCAGCTAGCGACCGTTACAATGAGCAGTTCTTC. Residues: CASSPPASDRYNEQFF.

By its share, this clonotype is medium-sized. The genes are TRBV7-9 and TRBJ2-5, with 8 bases lining up with TRBD1. The CDR3 spans 15 residues. CDR1 is SEHNR and CDR2 is FQNEAQ in the germline V gene (reference sequence). V trimming: 5 bases; J trimming: 4 bases; junction bases outside the gene matches: 9. DNA for the CDR3: TGTGCCAGCAGCGGTGACAGGGGCCCGGTAGAGACCCAGTACTTC. This translates into CASSGDRGPVETQYF.

This chain connects TRBV7-9 to TRBJ1-4, with D possibly TRBD1 on 6 matching bases. The CDR3 spans 12 residues. Between the trimmed V and J ends, which lost 7 bases and 12 bases, there was a span of 15 bases. The germline CDR1 and CDR2 sequences are SEHNR and FQNEAQ (reference sequence). The CDR3 protein is CASTREGVELFF. The DNA of the CDR3 is TGTGCCAGCACCCGAGAGGGGGTTGAACTGTTTTTT.